This T cell receptor beta chain originates from a study of T cell responses to AZD1222 COVID-19 vaccine. Notes on the study in general: Baseline seropositives among AZD1222 recipients totaled only 5 to 7.

Clones were read by immunoSEQ multiplex PCR, and TCRdb kept only the in-frame ones, dropping some. The data contain 120,000 to 150,000 clones, nearly 90% of them seen just once; the ten biggest clones take up 5% to 5.5%. Notes on this clone: As yet, its antigen is unknown.

The receptor comes from an adult who received the MenACWY meningococcal vaccine as a control. Sequencing used peripheral blood, obtained 28 days after the second dose of the MenACWY control vaccine.

CDR3 sequence: CATNTGLGNQPQHF. CDR3 nucleotide sequence: TGTGCCACCAACACTGGACTGGGCAATCAGCCCCAGCATTTT. This chain links TRBV6-5 with TRBJ1-5; D is unresolved. Germline V gives CDR1 MNHEY, CDR2 SVGAGI. Trimming pared 10 bases from V and 2 bases from J, leaving 15 bases between. The CDR3 spans 14 residues.